These T cell receptor beta chains were read from a single sample in a study of CD8 T cells in ankylosing spondylitis. MiXCR, run by TCRdb on the 5' RACE reads, gives a single entry per CDR3 protein. The data contain fewer than 200,000 distinct CDR3 sequences, about 18% of them singletons. Sequences were obtained from blood, either unsorted or a sorted T cell fraction (not recorded which). The receptors derive from a male donor aged 5 to 29 with ankylosing spondylitis or in good health (not recorded which). Both conserved end residues are part of each CDR3. Fields, in order: V gene, clone size, CDR3 protein. The size field is filled for only some rows; it gives once, few, many or a size class.

TRBV28,.,CASRSPSYEQYF
TRBV12-3/TRBV12-4,many,CASMGLSGANVLTF
TRBV10-3,many,CAISTGSPSTDTQYF
TRBV5-1,many,CASRGGDWSINEQFF
TRBV4-2,many,CASSHRTGGIGAFYEQYF
TRBV4-2,many,CASSQTTQRETQYF
TRBV20-1,many,CSARDFGFEQFF
TRBV20-1,once,CSARGGEKLFF
TRBV24-1,many,CATSGTSVGNEQFF
TRBV25-1,many,CASSAAGTSGLNEQFF
TRBV15,.,CATSRGPESDEQYF
TRBV7-9,many,CASSSGPPTSGRGNEQFF
TRBV12-3/TRBV12-4,many,CASSPWDSGYTF
TRBV20-1,many,CSAREGTSGRFNEQFF
TRBV20-1,many,CSARSTVKDTQYF
TRBV7-8,few,CASSYTSGSQQFF
TRBV29-1,.,CSVEVAVSDRNQPQHF
TRBV6-5,many,CASRIHMGPAGTNEQFF
TRBV24-1,many,CATNPGQGRSEQFF
TRBV29-1,many,CSVGGSNYGYTF
TRBV18,many,CASSPTGEEETQYF
TRBV7-9,many,CASSSPGATYNEQFF
TRBV11-2,.,CASSPAYTGELFF
TRBV6-5,many,CASSEGTSGETQYF
TRBV20-1,.,CSASRDSEQFF
TRBV7-8,many,CASSRTRTSYNEQFF
TRBV6-2/TRBV6-3,.,CASSLGLAGKNIQYF
TRBV7-9,many,CASSLNGGYEQYF
TRBV20-1,few,CSALDRNTGELFF
TRBV2,many,CASSEARGQGSDTQYF
TRBV27,.,CASSFRREQYF
TRBV19,many,CASRYGGGGEAFF